Here is one T cell receptor (beta chain) with its context. PCR involved 60 Vbeta and 13 Jbeta primers. Assay used: immunoSEQ multiplex PCR; TCRdb lists only in-frame clones, some missing. The sample contains around 140,000 clones, more than 75% of which appear only once. These data come from a study of cytomegalovirus exposure and HLA in healthy donors. The CDR3 consists of 14 residues. In germline, CDR1 is MDHEN, CDR2 SYDVKM. Trimming left V 3 bases short and J 2 bases short, with 8 bases between. The clonotype comes from a woman aged 25 to 45 in good health and CMV-seronegative. The sample taken for sequencing was PBMCs. The chain joins TRBV28 to TRBJ1-5; D unclear. This CDR3 is CASSFLTGNQPQHF. The CDR3 DNA reads TGTGCCAGCAGTTTCCTTACGGGCAATCAGCCCCAGCATTTT.